This entry lists 24 T cell receptor beta chains sequenced from one sample in a study of siplizumab effects on memory and regulatory T cells. The data were produced by immunoSEQ multiplex PCR, yet TCRdb's version contains in-frame clones alone and is incomplete. This table holds approximately 97,000 clones, roughly 92% found once. Sequencing used CD4+ T cells sorted from blood. All receptors come from a human donor in good health.

Here the CDR3 reads CSVGGQVNEKLFF. CDR3 in DNA: TGCAGCGTTGGAGGTCAGGTCAACGAAAAACTGTTTTTT. V gene TRBV29-1 combines with J gene TRBJ1-4, with no clear D. The germline V and J ends were trimmed by 4 bases and 8 bases, with 14 bases remaining between them. Germline lookup yields CDR1 SQVTM and CDR2 ANQGSEA. This CDR3 is 13 amino acids long.

V and J are TRBV11-2 and TRBJ2-1; TRBD1 or TRBD2 may be the D gene (6 bases each). The length of the CDR3 is 14 residues. The V end was cut by 7 bases, the J end by 6 bases, with 16 bases between. The germline gives CDR1 SGHAT, CDR2 FQNNGV. The CDR3 here is CASTGGYSLNEQFF. CDR3 DNA: TGTGCCAGCACCGGGGGCTACTCCCTCAATGAGCAGTTCTTC. The complete variable domain, with remaining parts taken from reference TRBV11-2 and TRBJ2-1, reads EAGVAQSPRYKIIEKRQSVAFWCNPISGHATLYWYQQILGQGPKLLIQFQNNGVVDDSQLPKDRFSAERLKGVDSTLKIQPAKLEDSAVYLCASTGGYSLNEQFFGPGTRLTVL.

The gene calls are TRBV19 and TRBJ2-7, with 7 bases lining up with TRBD1. The CDR3 is made up of 14 amino acids. Per the germline V gene, CDR1 is LNHDA and CDR2 is SQIVND (reference sequence). V was pared by 3 bases and J by 6 bases, with 8 bases of the junction left unmatched. Written as DNA, the CDR3 is TGTGCCAGTAGTATCCAGACAGGGAAGGGCGAGCAGTACTTC. Amino acids: CASSIQTGKGEQYF. Variable domain in full (rest from reference TRBV19 and TRBJ2-7): DGGITQSPKYLFRKEGQNVTLSCEQNLNHDAMYWYRQDPGQGLRLIYYSQIVNDFQKGDIAEGYSVSREKKESFPLTVTSAQKNPTAFYLCASSIQTGKGEQYFGPGTRLTVT.

This clone has just one count. This chain uses TRBV7-8 with TRBJ2-2, with TRBD1 matching over 9 bases. Germline CDR1 reads SGHVS; CDR2 reads FQNEAQ. This CDR3 spans 18 amino acids. Germline trimming cut 5 bases from V and 4 bases from J; bases unmatched to any gene: 14. The CDR3 region is CASSPSPRDRVGTGELFF. The CDR3 coding sequence is TGTGCCAGCAGCCCCTCCCCACGGGACAGGGTTGGCACCGGGGAGCTGTTTTTT.

This sequence joins TRBV7-3 and TRBJ1-1, with no clear D. The CDR3 length is 16 residues. Germline values: CDR1 SGHTA, CDR2 FQGTGA. Trimming took 0 bases from V and 0 from J, leaving 11 bases between them. The CDR3 here is CASSLTSLQVNTEAFF. DNA for the CDR3: TGTGCCAGCAGCTTAACGTCCCTCCAGGTGAACACTGAAGCTTTCTTT.

The chain couples TRBV11-1 to TRBJ2-3, with D uncertain. This CDR3 is built from 16 residues. Germline CDR1 reads SGHAT; CDR2 reads FQDESV (reference sequence). The ends were cut back, 2 bases at V and 0 bases at J, with 12 bases in the middle. The CDR3, as DNA: TGTGCCAGCAGCTTAACCCCCCGGTCAAGCACAGATACGCAGTATTTT. Its protein product is CASSLTPRSSTDTQYF.

This chain connects TRBV27 to TRBJ1-2; 7 bases align to TRBD1. The ends lost 6 bases at V and 2 bases at J; junction bases unmatched: 6. The V gene's germline CDR1 is MNHEY and CDR2 SMNVEV (reference sequence). There are 14 residues in the CDR3. The CDR3 region is CASSRTGINYGYTF. The CDR3 DNA reads as TGTGCCAGCAGCCGGACAGGAATAAACTATGGCTACACCTTC.

V gene TRBV14 combines with J gene TRBJ2-7; no clear D. V gave up 4 bases and J gave up 7 bases, with 8 bases separating them. Per the germline V gene, CDR1 is SGHDN and CDR2 is FVKESK. CDR3 length: 11 amino acids. CDR3 in DNA: TGTGCCAGCAGCCTAGGCCGGGAGCAGTACTTC. The encoded protein is CASSLGREQYF.

The V and J genes are TRBV6-1 and TRBJ2-7; D is unresolved. Trimming shortened V by 2 bases and J by 2 bases, and 19 bases separated the two germline ends. This CDR3 is 17 amino acids long. Germline CDR1 is MNHNS and CDR2 is SASEGT. The CDR3 reads CASSETRFATQTYEQYF. The CDR3 coding sequence is TGTGCCAGCAGTGAAACGCGGTTTGCGACTCAAACCTACGAGCAGTACTTC.

This clone was observed a single time. The V gene is TRBV9, the J gene TRBJ1-2, with D maybe TRBD1 (5 bases). The CDR3 covers 15 residues. Germline lookup yields CDR1 SGDLS and CDR2 YYNGEE. V dropped 4 bases and J dropped 8 bases, with 21 bases sitting between them. The DNA for the CDR3 is TGTGCCAGCAGCACCCTACAGGAGGCGCTTGGCGGCTACACCTTC. Encoded protein: CASSTLQEALGGYTF. Using reference TRBV9 and TRBJ1-2 for the parts outside the CDR3, the full variable domain is DSGVTQTPKHLITATGQRVTLRCSPRSGDLSVYWYQQSLDQGLQFLIQYYNGEERAKGNILERFSAQQFPDLHSELNLSSLELGDSALYFCASSTLQEALGGYTFGSGTRLTVV.

The chain recombines TRBV2 with TRBJ2-3; 10 nucleotides align to TRBD1. Losses at the gene ends were 8 bases for V and 5 bases for J; bases not matched to a gene: 13. Germline CDR1 is SNHLY and CDR2 is FYNNEI. The CDR3 covers 16 residues. CDR3 DNA: TGTGCCAGCCTAAAGACCGGGACAGGGGTAGTAGATACGCAGTATTTT. It codes for CASLKTGTGVVDTQYF. Together with reference TRBV2 and TRBJ2-3, the CDR3 gives the full variable domain: EPEVTQTPSHQVTQMGQEVILRCVPISNHLYFYWYRQILGQKVEFLVSFYNNEISEKSEIFDDQFSVERPDGSNFTLKIRSTKLEDSAMYFCASLKTGTGVVDTQYFGPGTRLTVL.

This clone was recorded once. V and J are TRBV11-2 and TRBJ1-2; D remains ambiguous. In germline, CDR1 is SGHAT, CDR2 FQNNGV. The ends were cut back, 6 bases at V and 4 bases at J, with 12 bases in the middle. This CDR3 is 13 amino acids long. CDR3 in amino acids: CASRPDTSYGYTF. CDR3 in DNA: TGTGCCAGCAGACCAGACACGAGCTATGGCTACACCTTC.

The gene calls are TRBV5-4 and TRBJ2-5; 7 bases are shared with TRBD2. Losses at the gene ends were 4 bases for V and 4 bases for J; bases not matched to a gene: 10. CDR1 and CDR2 (germline): SGHNT, YYREEE (reference sequence). The CDR3 runs to 15 residues. In DNA, the CDR3 is TGTGCCAGCAGCCGACCGGTGGGGGGGGGAGAGACCCAGTACTTC. It encodes CASSRPVGGGETQYF.

The chain uses TRBV29-1 and TRBJ1-1; TRBD1 aligns across 7 bases. V was clipped by 7 bases and J by 10 bases; unmatched bases: 24. Germline CDR1 SQVTM, CDR2 ANQGSEA. This CDR3 has 16 amino acids. The CDR3 region is CSGSRGQGGSTGGAFF. The CDR3 nucleotides read TGCAGCGGATCCCGTGGTCAGGGGGGCTCCACGGGGGGAGCTTTCTTT. Supplemented by reference TRBV29-1 and TRBJ1-1, the full variable domain reads SAVISQKPSRDICQRGTSLTIQCQVDSQVTMMFWYRQQPGQSLTLIATANQGSEATYESGFVIDKFPISRPNLTFSTLTVSNMSPEDSSIYLCSGSRGQGGSTGGAFFGQGTRLTVV.

The sample holds one count of this clone. The chain employs TRBV19 and TRBJ1-3, with unresolved D. The CDR3 is 17 residues long. Per the germline V gene, CDR1 is LNHDA and CDR2 is SQIVND (reference sequence). V was cut by 7 bases and J by 0 bases, with 19 bases left in between. The CDR3 here is CASTNPPFFRSGNTIYF. The CDR3 bases are TGTGCCAGTACAAACCCGCCGTTCTTTCGCTCTGGAAACACCATATATTTT. Based on the CDR3 plus reference TRBV19 and TRBJ1-3, the full variable domain is DGGITQSPKYLFRKEGQNVTLSCEQNLNHDAMYWYRQDPGQGLRLIYYSQIVNDFQKGDIAEGYSVSREKKESFPLTVTSAQKNPTAFYLCASTNPPFFRSGNTIYFGEGSWLTVV.

CDR3 loop: CASSPDRGLNTF. CDR3 sequence (DNA): TGTGCCAGCTCACCGGACAGGGGGCTAAACACCTTC. The chain is built from TRBV18 and TRBJ1-2; 11 bases line up with TRBD1. This CDR3 spans 12 amino acids. From germline, CDR1 is KGHSH and CDR2 LQKENI. V shed 3 bases, J shed 12 bases, and the junction held 3 bases outside the gene matches.

V is TRBV18 and J is TRBJ1-4; D remains ambiguous. The V gene's germline CDR1 is KGHSH and CDR2 LQKENI. The CDR3 covers 12 residues. Deletions cut 6 bases from V and 7 bases from J, with 9 bases between. The CDR3 spells CASSPEGEKLFF. For the CDR3, the DNA is TGTGCCAGCTCCCCGGAGGGTGAAAAACTGTTTTTT.

The chain links TRBV6-5 to TRBJ1-2; the match to TRBD1 covers 9 bases. The CDR3 is made up of 14 amino acids. With V trimmed by 2 bases and J by 8 bases, 6 bases remained unmatched. CDR1 and CDR2 from the germline V gene are MNHEY and SVGAGI. CDR3 sequence (DNA): TGTGCCAGCAGTTACCCGGGACAGGGTTTCGGCTACACCTTC. Its protein product is CASSYPGQGFGYTF.

The V and J genes are TRBV2 and TRBJ1-5, with D unclear. V lost 4 bases and J 0 bases, leaving 10 bases between the germline ends. This CDR3 spans 15 amino acids. The germline gives CDR1 SNHLY, CDR2 FYNNEI. The CDR3 protein is CASSATTASNQPQHF. The CDR3 DNA reads TGTGCCAGCAGTGCAACGACGGCTAGCAATCAGCCCCAGCATTTT.

The rearrangement links TRBV11-3 to TRBJ2-1; TRBD1 matches at 7 bases. The CDR3 runs 14 residues. V lost 3 bases and J lost 3; bases outside the gene matches: 2. The germline V gene has CDR1 SGHNT and CDR2 YENEEA. The CDR3 region is CASSFDRVYNEQFF. CDR3 DNA sequence: TGTGCCAGCAGCTTTGACAGGGTCTACAATGAGCAGTTCTTC.

The chain uses TRBV5-1 and TRBJ1-1; D possibly corresponds to TRBD1 (6 bases). The germline V gene has CDR1 SGHRS and CDR2 YFSETQ. The CDR3 runs to 14 residues. Trimming removed 6 bases from V and 2 bases from J, with 14 bases in between. The CDR3 spells CASTLPGENTEAFF. The CDR3 bases are TGCGCCAGCACCCTCCCAGGGGAAAACACTGAAGCTTTCTTT. The full variable domain, its missing parts supplied by reference TRBV5-1 and TRBJ1-1, is KAGVTQTPRYLIKTRGQQVTLSCSPISGHRSVSWYQQTPGQGLQFLFEYFSETQRNKGNFPGRFSGRQFSNSRSEMNVSTLELGDSALYLCASTLPGENTEAFFGQGTRLTVV.

The chain recombines TRBV19 with TRBJ2-5, with 12 bases identical to TRBD2. The V gene's germline CDR1 is LNHDA and CDR2 SQIVND (reference sequence). The J segment lost 5 bases and the V segment lost 3 bases, leaving 10 bases of the junction unmatched. The CDR3 covers 17 residues. The DNA for the CDR3 is TGTGCCAGTAGTATTAGCGGTCGGCTAGCGGGAGGGGAGACCCAGTACTTC. It encodes CASSISGRLAGGETQYF. Based on the CDR3 plus reference TRBV19 and TRBJ2-5, the full variable domain is DGGITQSPKYLFRKEGQNVTLSCEQNLNHDAMYWYRQDPGQGLRLIYYSQIVNDFQKGDIAEGYSVSREKKESFPLTVTSAQKNPTAFYLCASSISGRLAGGETQYFGPGTRLLVL.

The V and J genes are TRBV7-9 and TRBJ2-7, with 7 bases matching TRBD1. The V and J ends lost 3 bases and 4 bases, in that order; junction bases with no gene match: 6. The CDR3 extends over 14 amino acids. The V gene's germline CDR1 is SEHNR and CDR2 FQNEAQ (reference sequence). DNA of the CDR3: TGTGCCAGCAGCTTGACAGGGCTTGGTTACGAGCAGTACTTC. This encodes CASSLTGLGYEQYF. The full variable domain, its missing parts supplied by reference TRBV7-9 and TRBJ2-7, is DTGVSQNPRHKITKRGQNVTFRCDPISEHNRLYWYRQTLGQGPEFLTYFQNEAQLEKSRLLSDRFSAERPKGSFSTLEIQRTEQGDSAMYLCASSLTGLGYEQYFGPGTRLTVT.

J is TRBJ1-2 and V is TRBV28, with D hard to call. V lost 4 bases and J 4 bases, leaving 1 base between the germline ends. Germline-derived CDR1 and CDR2 are MDHEN and SYDVKM. The CDR3 loop spans 10 amino acids. CDR3 sequence: CASSSYGYTF. For the CDR3, the DNA is TGTGCCAGCAGTTCCTATGGCTACACCTTC.